A single T cell receptor beta chain is shown here with its context. The target antigen is unknown. PCR amplification relied on 60 Vbeta primers (plus 13 Jbeta primers). Some clones are missing from TCRdb's copy, which holds only in-frame ones; the method was immunoSEQ multiplex PCR. Of about 110,000 clones in the sample, 74% are singletons; the top ten hold about 14%. This sample was taken from a study of cytomegalovirus exposure and HLA in healthy donors. Notes on the study in general: Among TCR beta chains, those listed as cytomegalovirus-associated numbered approximately 150. Among immune exposure information, only CMV serostatus was available. Association of a missense DCLRE1C variant with TCR beta V- and J-gene trimming was reported in a later analysis. Because they were indistinguishable, some V segments, including TRBV6-2 and TRBV6-3, were excluded.

The germline gives CDR1 KGHSH, CDR2 LQKENI. With 3 bases removed from V and 2 bases from J, the gap between germline ends came to 11 bases. CDR3 length: 14 residues. The clonotype originates from a woman aged 40 to 50 in good health and CMV-seropositive. The sequencing input was PBMCs. The chain combines TRBV18 with TRBJ2-7; D perhaps matches TRBD2 (5 bases). CDR3 sequence reads: CASSPSGGPYEQYF. The CDR3 nucleotides read TGTGCCAGCTCACCGAGCGGAGGTCCCTACGAGCAGTACTTC.